The rows below give T cell receptor beta chains drawn from one sample of a study of early T cells in non-severe SARS-CoV-2 infection. MiXCR, applied by TCRdb to the 5' RACE reads, yields one record per CDR3 protein. The sample carries around 76,000 distinct CDR3 sequences, about 11% recorded once. Sequencing was carried out using whole blood. The receptors here all came from an adult who was a healthcare worker with PCR-confirmed SARS-CoV-2 infection or an uninfected control (not recorded which). Each CDR3 is given with its conserved first and last residue. Fields, in order: clone size, V gene, J gene, D gene, CDR3 protein, CDR3 DNA. A D gene is named only where the DNA matches it firmly. Expanded clones get a size class; other rows say once, few or many, or leave the size out.

>-|TRBV20-1|TRBJ1-3|-
CSARDLGTSGNTIYF
TGCAGTGCTAGAGATCTCGGGACCTCTGGAAACACCATATATTTT
>many|TRBV4-2|TRBJ1-1|TRBD1
CASSQPDRENTEAFF
TGTGCCAGCAGCCAACCGGACAGGGAGAACACTGAAGCTTTCTTT
>-|TRBV7-6|TRBJ2-3|TRBD1
CASSLRARQGPTDTQYF
TGTGCCAGCAGCCTACGGGCCCGACAGGGACCCACAGATACGCAGTATTTT
>-|TRBV3-1|TRBJ1-2|-
CASSPQAGSYGYTF
TGTGCCAGCAGCCCCCAAGCGGGGTCCTATGGCTACACCTTC
>many|TRBV18|TRBJ1-6|-
CASSPGTVYSPLHF
TGTGCCAGCTCACCCGGGACGGTCTATTCACCCCTCCACTTT
>few|TRBV11-2|TRBJ1-4|TRBD1
CASSPGQGATNEKLFF
TGTGCCAGCAGCCCCGGACAGGGGGCGACTAATGAAAAACTGTTTTTT
>few|TRBV27|TRBJ1-6|-
CASSLSPLPYSPLHF
TGTGCCAGCAGTTTATCCCCTCTCCCTTATTCACCCCTCCACTTT
>many|TRBV18|TRBJ1-1|-
CASSPRMDTEAFF
TGTGCCAGCTCACCCCGGATGGACACTGAAGCTTTCTTT
>few|TRBV19|TRBJ1-5|-
CASSPGHSNQPQHF
TGTGCCAGTAGTCCCGGACATAGCAATCAGCCCCAGCATTTT
>many|TRBV21-1|TRBJ2-7|-
CASSKKPQGTAYEQYF
TGTGCCAGCAGCAAAAAGCCACAGGGCACCGCCTACGAGCAGTACTTC
>many|TRBV27|TRBJ2-7|TRBD2
CASSPRAGGVYEQYF
TGTGCCAGCAGCCCAAGAGCGGGGGGTGTATACGAGCAGTACTTC
>-|TRBV9|TRBJ1-6|TRBD1
CASSGTGTSPLHF
TGTGCCAGCAGCGGGACAGGGACTTCACCCCTCCACTTT
>few|TRBV7-9|TRBJ1-1|-
CASSSNRVGPGTEAFF
TGTGCCAGCAGCTCCAACCGCGTTGGACCGGGCACTGAAGCTTTCTTT
>-|TRBV2|TRBJ2-7|TRBD1
CASGLYRGSYEQYF
TGTGCCAGCGGACTTTACAGGGGCTCCTACGAGCAGTACTTC
>many|TRBV5-1|TRBJ1-4|TRBD1
CASRLEPDRVLEKLFF
TGCGCCAGCAGGTTGGAACCTGACAGGGTACTTGAAAAACTGTTTTTT
>few|TRBV14|TRBJ1-2|-
CASSHKQGMGYGYTF
TGTGCCAGCAGCCATAAACAGGGAATGGGCTATGGCTACACCTTC
>many|TRBV7-2|TRBJ2-3|-
CASIPGPPNTQYF
TGTGCCAGCATTCCGGGACCCCCGAATACGCAGTATTTT
>-|TRBV29-1|TRBJ2-3|-
CSVRTGLTDTQYF
TGCAGCGTCCGAACGGGGCTCACAGATACGCAGTATTTT
>-|TRBV5-1|TRBJ2-7|-
CASSFGTYESEQYF
TGCGCCAGCAGCTTTGGGACCTATGAAAGCGAGCAGTACTTC
>-|TRBV10-3|TRBJ2-6|TRBD1
CAIGMDRTSGANVLTF
TGTGCCATCGGGATGGACAGGACCTCTGGGGCCAACGTCCTGACTTTC
>-|TRBV5-6|TRBJ2-2|-
CASIPSRSSPNTGELFF
TGTGCCAGCATACCGTCTCGGAGTAGCCCGAACACCGGGGAGCTGTTTTTT